A single sample is the source of the 28 T cell receptor beta chains below, sequenced in a study of early T cells in non-severe SARS-CoV-2 infection. TCRdb processed the 5' RACE reads anew with MiXCR; each CDR3 protein has one entry. Counted here are about 59,000 distinct CDR3 sequences, around 13% occurring once; the ten biggest clones make up almost 9.5%. The sequenced sample was whole blood, obtained at baseline. The receptors were sampled from an adult who was a healthcare worker with PCR-confirmed SARS-CoV-2 infection or an uninfected control (not recorded which).

Turning to this clonotype: This may arise from a read error, as a much more abundant clone is one base away. CDR3 in DNA: TGTACCAGCAGACAGGGGGCGGGCTATGGCTACACCTTC. Its protein product is CTSRQGAGYGYTF. The V gene is TRBV6-2 or TRBV6-3, the J gene TRBJ1-2; 10 bases map to TRBD1. CDR1 is MNHEY and CDR2 is SVGEGT in the germline V gene. The CDR3 contains 13 residues.

V gene TRBV7-6 combines with J gene TRBJ2-3; 9 nucleotides agree with TRBD1. The CDR3 loop spans 16 amino acids. CDR1 SGHVS and CDR2 FNYEAQ come from the germline V gene. V shed 5 bases and J 2 bases; nucleotides not matched to a gene: 8. In nucleotides, the CDR3 is TGTGCCAGCAGCCGACCGGGACAGGGCTACACAGATACGCAGTATTTT. Amino acid sequence: CASSRPGQGYTDTQYF. Using reference TRBV7-6 and TRBJ2-3 for the parts outside the CDR3, the full variable domain is GAGVSQSPRYKVTKRGQDVALRCDPISGHVSLYWYRQALGQGPEFLTYFNYEAQQDKSGLPNDRFSAERPEGSISTLTIQRTEQRDSAMYRCASSRPGQGYTDTQYFGPGTRLTVL.

There are many counts of this clonotype. J is TRBJ1-2 and V is TRBV2; 7 nucleotides align to TRBD1. The CDR3 loop spans 12 amino acids. The J segment lost 8 bases and the V segment lost 4 bases, leaving 4 bases of the junction unmatched. The germline CDR1 and CDR2 sequences are SNHLY and FYNNEI. CDR3 in DNA: TGTGCCAGCAGTGTATCGACAGGGGGCTACACCTTC. This sequence encodes CASSVSTGGYTF.

The chain recombines TRBV6-2 or TRBV6-3 with TRBJ1-1, with D unclear. Trimming shortened V by 4 bases and J by 1 base, and 7 bases separated the two germline ends. This CDR3 has 13 residues. Germline V gives CDR1 MNHEY, CDR2 SVGEGT. The DNA of the CDR3 is TGTGCCAGCAGTTTCGCTACGAACACTGAAGCTTTCTTT. Protein product: CASSFATNTEAFF.

V is TRBV14 and J is TRBJ2-1; D unresolved. V was pared by 0 bases and J by 6 bases, with 9 bases between. This CDR3 is 14 amino acids long. Germline V CDR1 and CDR2: SGHDN, FVKESK. The CDR3 bases are TGTGCCAGCAGCCAAGATAGTCTAGTCAATGAGCAGTTCTTC. As protein: CASSQDSLVNEQFF.

This clonotype was seen a handful of times. This chain uses TRBV4-1 with TRBJ2-2; D perhaps matches TRBD2 (6 bases). V was shortened by 4 bases and J by 3 bases, with 12 bases between the two germline ends. The CDR3 consists of 15 residues. Germline lookup yields CDR1 MGHRA and CDR2 YSYEKL. DNA for the CDR3: TGCGCCAGCAGCCTGGCTCAGCGGGACACCGGGGAGCTGTTTTTT. This encodes CASSLAQRDTGELFF.

This clonotype was seen a handful of times. The chain recombines TRBV19 with TRBJ2-1; D perhaps matches TRBD2 (6 bases). Trimming shortened V by 3 bases and J by 6 bases, and 12 bases separated the two germline ends. From germline, CDR1 is LNHDA and CDR2 SQIVND (reference sequence). The CDR3 consists of 14 residues. The CDR3 spells CASSIVQGGNEQFF. In DNA form, the CDR3 reads TGTGCCAGTAGTATTGTCCAGGGAGGCAATGAGCAGTTCTTC.

This clonotype was counted at least ten times. The CDR3 sequence: CASSPGQSVYEQYF. Here the CDR3 DNA reads TGTGCCAGCAGCCCGGGACAGAGTGTCTACGAGCAGTACTTC. The J gene is TRBJ2-7, the V gene TRBV7-2, with TRBD1 matching 7 bases. Germline trimming cut 5 bases from V and 3 bases from J; bases unmatched to any gene: 7. The CDR3 totals 14 residues. CDR1 and CDR2 from the germline V gene are SGHTA and FQGNSA. Full variable domain (missing parts from reference TRBV7-2 and TRBJ2-7): GAGVSQSPSNKVTEKGKDVELRCDPISGHTALYWYRQSLGQGLEFLIYFQGNSAPDKSGLPSDRFSAERTGGSVSTLTIQRTQQEDSAVYLCASSPGQSVYEQYFGPGTRLTVT.

This clonotype was counted only a few times. The chain combines TRBV11-2 with TRBJ2-5; weak D call: TRBD2 (7 bases). CDR3 length: 15 residues. With 5 bases removed from V and 4 bases from J, the gap between germline ends came to 17 bases. Looked up from germline, CDR1 is SGHAT and CDR2 is FQNNGV. The CDR3, as DNA: TGTGCCAGCAGCCCGGTCGGGGGGCCAGGAGAGACCCAGTACTTC. This sequence encodes CASSPVGGPGETQYF.

This chain links TRBV12-3 or TRBV12-4 with TRBJ1-4; no firm D call. This CDR3 is 15 amino acids long. V gave up 5 bases and J gave up 0 bases, with 10 bases separating them. The CDR3 DNA is TGTGCCAGCAGTCCGGACCCGGCAACTAATGAAAAACTGTTTTTT. Protein product: CASSPDPATNEKLFF.

As concerns this clonotype: The junction departs from germline at one end; a sequencing error may be responsible. V and J are TRBV28 and TRBJ1-6; D not resolved. This CDR3 region has 14 residues. The germline gives CDR1 MDHEN, CDR2 SYDVKM. CDR3 coding DNA: TGTGCCACCAATTGGACCGAGAAAAATTCATCCCTCCACTTT. It codes for CATNWTEKNSSLHF.

This clonotype was picked up many times. V usage is TRBV28 and J usage is TRBJ2-3, with 8 nucleotides matching TRBD1. This CDR3 has 14 residues. Germline loops: CDR1 MDHEN, CDR2 SYDVKM. V trimming: 5 bases; J trimming: 4 bases; junction bases outside the gene matches: 5. This chain's CDR3 is CASSKDRVADTQYF. Written as DNA, the CDR3 is TGTGCCAGCAGTAAGGACAGGGTGGCAGATACGCAGTATTTT.

The chain uses TRBV27 and TRBJ2-3; weak D call: TRBD2 (6 bases). The CDR3 is 15 amino acids. Germline CDR1 MNHEY, CDR2 SMNVEV (reference sequence). V was trimmed by 6 bases and J by 3 bases, leaving 16 bases between them. The CDR3 protein is CASSDRGATTDTQYF. The CDR3 nucleotides read TGTGCCAGCAGCGACCGCGGGGCGACGACAGATACGCAGTATTTT.

The rearrangement links TRBV12-3 or TRBV12-4 to TRBJ2-1; 10 positions match TRBD2. J was trimmed by 3 bases and V by 8 bases; bases with no gene match: 10. There are 16 residues in the CDR3. The CDR3 spells CASLDRGLAVYNEQFF. DNA of the CDR3: TGTGCCAGCCTAGATCGAGGACTAGCGGTCTACAATGAGCAGTTCTTC.

V and J are TRBV7-8 and TRBJ2-2; 10 bases match TRBD1. Germline assignment: CDR1 SGHVS and CDR2 FQNEAQ. There are 16 residues in the CDR3. The ends lost 5 bases at V and 7 bases at J; junction bases unmatched: 10. CDR3 bases: TGTGCCAGCAGCACCCGGACAGGGGGTTTTTTCGGGGAGCTGTTTTTT. Protein product: CASSTRTGGFFGELFF.

The chain recombines TRBV7-8 with TRBJ2-3, with D tentatively TRBD2 (5 bases). Germline CDR1 SGHVS, CDR2 FQNEAQ. V lost 5 bases, J lost 0 bases, and 21 bases lay in between. This CDR3 is built from 18 residues. The CDR3 region is CASSQSSDSLRSTDTQYF. CDR3 coding DNA: TGTGCCAGCAGCCAATCTTCGGACTCGCTTCGGAGCACAGATACGCAGTATTTT.

CDR3 residues: CASSHPGGGYNEQFF. DNA for the CDR3: TGTGCCAGCAGCCACCCAGGGGGTGGCTACAATGAGCAGTTCTTC. The V gene is TRBV14, the J gene TRBJ2-1, with TRBD1 matching 7 bases. With V trimmed by 3 bases and J by 3 bases, 5 bases remained unmatched. This CDR3 contains 15 residues. The germline V gene has CDR1 SGHDN and CDR2 FVKESK.

V gene TRBV6-2 or TRBV6-3 combines with J gene TRBJ1-1; D gene unclear. Trimming left V 0 bases short and J 1 base short, with 6 bases between. Germline values: CDR1 MNHEY, CDR2 SVGEGT. CDR3 length: 14 residues. The CDR3, as DNA: TGTGCCAGCAGTTACTCGCTCGGGAACACTGAAGCTTTCTTT. This encodes CASSYSLGNTEAFF.

The CDR3 DNA is TGTGCCAGCAGCTTAGGGACAGTTAACACCGGGGAGCTGTTTTTT. It specifies CASSLGTVNTGELFF. V usage is TRBV11-2 and J usage is TRBJ2-2; possible D gene TRBD1, 6 bases. Germline CDR1 reads SGHAT; CDR2 reads FQNNGV. The CDR3 has 15 amino acids. V was shortened by 1 base and J by 2 bases, with 8 bases between the two germline ends. Based on the CDR3 plus reference TRBV11-2 and TRBJ2-2, the full variable domain is EAGVAQSPRYKIIEKRQSVAFWCNPISGHATLYWYQQILGQGPKLLIQFQNNGVVDDSQLPKDRFSAERLKGVDSTLKIQPAKLEDSAVYLCASSLGTVNTGELFFGEGSRLTVL.

This clonotype came up many times. The chain joins TRBV12-3 or TRBV12-4 to TRBJ2-1; D ambiguous. Deletions cut 5 bases from V and 10 bases from J, with 24 bases between. There are 16 residues in the CDR3. The CDR3 sequence is CASSRIPGRRMEEQFF. The CDR3 region has the DNA TGTGCCAGCAGTAGGATTCCGGGTCGAAGGATGGAGGAGCAGTTCTTC.

This clonotype has only a few counts. The chain recombines TRBV10-1 with TRBJ1-2; perhaps TRBD1 as D (6 bases). Between the trimmed V and J ends, which lost 7 bases and 8 bases, there was a span of 14 bases. CDR3 length: 12 amino acids. CDR1 is WNHNN and CDR2 is SYGVQD in the germline V gene (reference sequence). As DNA, the CDR3 is TGCGCCAGCACAACAGGGATAGGCGGCTACACCTTC. It translates to CASTTGIGGYTF.

This chain links TRBV4-1 with TRBJ1-4; D ambiguous. The length of the CDR3 is 14 residues. Per the germline V gene, CDR1 is MGHRA and CDR2 is YSYEKL. V lost 1 base to trimming and J lost 5 bases, with 8 bases between them. CDR3 in amino acids: CASSQGPRNEKLFF. CDR3 DNA sequence: TGCGCCAGCAGCCAAGGACCCCGGAATGAAAAACTGTTTTTT.

This clonotype was found a few times. This chain connects TRBV20-1 to TRBJ2-7; perhaps D is TRBD1 or TRBD2 (5 bases each). The germline V gene has CDR1 DFQATT and CDR2 SNEGSKA (reference sequence). The CDR3 totals 12 residues. V was pared by 3 bases and J by 9 bases, with 15 bases between. The CDR3 region is CSARTDKGGQYF. The CDR3 DNA is TGCAGTGCTAGGACGGACAAAGGAGGGCAGTACTTC.

This clonotype came up a few times. Here the CDR3 reads CASSQGTSGFYNEQFF. Here the CDR3 DNA reads TGTGCCAGCAGCCAAGGGACTAGCGGGTTTTACAATGAGCAGTTCTTC. This sequence joins TRBV14 and TRBJ2-1; 11 bases map to TRBD2. This CDR3 is 16 amino acids long. Germline loops: CDR1 SGHDN, CDR2 FVKESK. J lost 4 bases, V lost 1 base, and 3 bases had no gene match.

The rearrangement uses TRBV2 and TRBJ1-6; 9 nucleotides line up with TRBD1. The CDR3 length is 13 residues. Germline V gene data show CDR1 as SNHLY and CDR2 as FYNNEI. V shed 5 bases and J 8 bases; nucleotides not matched to a gene: 1. The CDR3 DNA follows: TGTGCCAGCAGTAGGGACAGGGATTCACCCCTCCACTTT. Translation gives CASSRDRDSPLHF.

The rearrangement links TRBV7-9 to TRBJ1-5; perhaps TRBD1 as D (5 bases). CDR3 length: 13 amino acids. The germline V gene has CDR1 SEHNR and CDR2 FQNEAQ (reference sequence). Trimming pared 8 bases from V and 2 bases from J, leaving 10 bases between. The CDR3 bases are TGTGCCAGCCAGGGATTTGGCAATCAGCCCCAGCATTTT. This sequence encodes CASQGFGNQPQHF.

By its share, this clonotype is medium-sized. The rearrangement uses TRBV29-1 and TRBJ2-6; D gene unclear. The CDR3 runs to 16 residues. Looked up from germline, CDR1 is SQVTM and CDR2 is ANQGSEA. V lost 3 bases and J 0 bases, leaving 12 bases between the germline ends. CDR3 residues: CSVESDVNSGANVLTF. For the CDR3, the DNA is TGCAGCGTTGAGTCGGACGTAAACTCTGGGGCCAACGTCCTGACTTTC.

At least ten counts were recorded for this clonotype. The chain is built from TRBV20-1 and TRBJ2-1; the match to TRBD2 covers 11 bases. J gave up 4 bases and V 0 bases, and 8 bases lay outside the gene matches. Per germline, CDR1 DFQATT and CDR2 SNEGSKA (reference sequence). This CDR3 has 17 residues. Written as DNA, the CDR3 is TGCAGTGCTAGAGATCTCCTGGGACTAGCGGTGTACAATGAGCAGTTCTTC. Translating gives CSARDLLGLAVYNEQFF.